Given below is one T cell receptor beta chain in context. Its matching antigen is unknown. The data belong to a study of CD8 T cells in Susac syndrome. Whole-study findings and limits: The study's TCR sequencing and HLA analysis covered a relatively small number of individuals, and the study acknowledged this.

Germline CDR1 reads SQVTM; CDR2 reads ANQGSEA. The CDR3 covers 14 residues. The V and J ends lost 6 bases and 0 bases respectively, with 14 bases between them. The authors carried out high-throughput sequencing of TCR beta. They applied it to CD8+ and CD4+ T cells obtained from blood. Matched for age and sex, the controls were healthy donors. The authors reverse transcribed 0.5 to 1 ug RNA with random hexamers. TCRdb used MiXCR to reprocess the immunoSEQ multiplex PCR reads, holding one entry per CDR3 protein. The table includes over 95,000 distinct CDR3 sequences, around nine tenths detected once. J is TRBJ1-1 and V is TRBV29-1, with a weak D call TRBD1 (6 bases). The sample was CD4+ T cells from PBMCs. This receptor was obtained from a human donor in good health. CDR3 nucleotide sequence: TGCAGCGTCATAAGAGGGGGATTGAACACTGAAGCTTTCTTT. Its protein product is CSVIRGGLNTEAFF.